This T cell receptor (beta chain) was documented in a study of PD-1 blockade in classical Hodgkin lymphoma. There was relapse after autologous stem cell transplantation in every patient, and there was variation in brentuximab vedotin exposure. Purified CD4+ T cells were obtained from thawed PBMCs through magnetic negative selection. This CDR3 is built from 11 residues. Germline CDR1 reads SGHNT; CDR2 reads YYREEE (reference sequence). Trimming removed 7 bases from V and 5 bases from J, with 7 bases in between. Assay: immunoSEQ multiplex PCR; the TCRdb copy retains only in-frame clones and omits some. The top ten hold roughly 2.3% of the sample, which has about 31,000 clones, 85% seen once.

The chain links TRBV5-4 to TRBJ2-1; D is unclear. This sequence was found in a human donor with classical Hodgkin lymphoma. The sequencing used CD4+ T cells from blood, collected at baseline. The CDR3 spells CASSSDNEQFF. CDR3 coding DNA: TGTGCCAGCTCGTCTGACAATGAGCAGTTCTTC. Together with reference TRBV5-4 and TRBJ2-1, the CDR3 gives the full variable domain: ETGVTQSPTHLIKTRGQQVTLRCSSQSGHNTVSWYQQALGQGPQFIFQYYREEENGRGNFPPRFSGLQFPNYSSELNVNALELDDSALYLCASSSDNEQFFGPGTRLTVL.